The rows below give T cell receptor beta chains drawn from one sample of a study of control samples from healthy donors and cancer patients. Clones were sequenced by immunoSEQ multiplex PCR, and TCRdb holds only the in-frame ones, with some missing. The sample gives 95,000 to 150,000 clones, roughly 90% of which show up once; 7.8% is in the top ten. Sequencing used blood. The receptors were gathered from a woman younger than 35 in good health. CDR3s include the opening cysteine and the closing phenylalanine or tryptophan. The order of the fields is CDR3 DNA, CDR3 protein, clone size, J gene, V gene, D gene. D genes are given only for firm matches. Clone size, where shown, is once, few, many, or a class for clones that have expanded.

CDR3 DNA: TGTGCCAGCAGCCCCTCGCTAGACAGGGGCTACGAGCAGTACTTC
CDR3 protein: CASSPSLDRGYEQYF
clone size: NA
J gene: TRBJ2-7
V gene: TRBV11-2
D gene: TRBD1

CDR3 DNA: TGCAGCGTTAGGACAGGCTACGAGCAGTACTTC
CDR3 protein: CSVRTGYEQYF
clone size: NA
J gene: TRBJ2-7
V gene: TRBV29-1
D gene: TRBD1

CDR3 DNA: TGTGCCTGGAGTGAGGCGAGTGGTCAGCCCCAGCATTTT
CDR3 protein: CAWSEASGQPQHF
clone size: NA
J gene: TRBJ1-5
V gene: TRBV30
D gene: NA

CDR3 DNA: TGCAGCGTTGAACCCACCCTCACAGATACGCAGTATTTT
CDR3 protein: CSVEPTLTDTQYF
clone size: NA
J gene: TRBJ2-3
V gene: TRBV29-1
D gene: NA

CDR3 DNA: TGCAGCGTAGAAATCGGGACAGGGAACACTGAAGCTTTCTTT
CDR3 protein: CSVEIGTGNTEAFF
clone size: NA
J gene: TRBJ1-1
V gene: TRBV29-1
D gene: TRBD1

CDR3 DNA: TGTGCCAGCAGCCAACCTCCCCCACTAGCGGGAGGGCCCGTTGAGCAGTTCTTC
CDR3 protein: CASSQPPPLAGGPVEQFF
clone size: NA
J gene: TRBJ2-1
V gene: TRBV3-1/TRBV3-2
D gene: TRBD2

CDR3 DNA: TGTGCCAGCAGCTCAAGCTACGAGCAGTACTTC
CDR3 protein: CASSSSYEQYF
clone size: NA
J gene: TRBJ2-7
V gene: TRBV12-3/TRBV12-4
D gene: NA

CDR3 DNA: TGTGCCAGCATGGGTCGAAGTGGAAACACCATATATTTT
CDR3 protein: CASMGRSGNTIYF
clone size: NA
J gene: TRBJ1-3
V gene: TRBV28
D gene: NA

CDR3 DNA: TGTGCCAGTAGTATAACAGGGGCAAACTATGGCTACACCTTC
CDR3 protein: CASSITGANYGYTF
clone size: NA
J gene: TRBJ1-2
V gene: TRBV19
D gene: TRBD1

CDR3 DNA: TGTGCCAGCAGTGTCCGGACAGCCGGGGGTGAAAAACTGTTTTTT
CDR3 protein: CASSVRTAGGEKLFF
clone size: NA
J gene: TRBJ1-4
V gene: TRBV2
D gene: NA

CDR3 DNA: TGTGCCAGCAGCTCCCAGGGCGTTTTAGATGGCTACACCTTC
CDR3 protein: CASSSQGVLDGYTF
clone size: NA
J gene: TRBJ1-2
V gene: TRBV5-6
D gene: NA

CDR3 DNA: TGTGCCAGCAGCTTGGTTCCCAATTCACCCCTCCACTTT
CDR3 protein: CASSLVPNSPLHF
clone size: NA
J gene: TRBJ1-6
V gene: TRBV5-6
D gene: NA

CDR3 DNA: TGTGCCAGCAGTTTAACGGGACAGTGGAAAGATACGCAGTATTTT
CDR3 protein: CASSLTGQWKDTQYF
clone size: NA
J gene: TRBJ2-3
V gene: TRBV28
D gene: TRBD1

CDR3 DNA: TGTGCCAGTAGTAAACGGACAGACCTCATGAACACTGAAGCTTTCTTT
CDR3 protein: CASSKRTDLMNTEAFF
clone size: NA
J gene: TRBJ1-1
V gene: TRBV19
D gene: NA

CDR3 DNA: TGTGCCTGGAGGACAGGGGTTACCTACGAGCAGTACTTC
CDR3 protein: CAWRTGVTYEQYF
clone size: NA
J gene: TRBJ2-7
V gene: TRBV30
D gene: TRBD1

CDR3 DNA: TGTGCCAGCTCACCACTCGGCGCAGGGAGGGGGACAGATACGCAGTATTTT
CDR3 protein: CASSPLGAGRGTDTQYF
clone size: once
J gene: TRBJ2-3
V gene: TRBV18
D gene: NA

CDR3 DNA: TGTGCCAGCAGTTTAACCGGGGGGGGGTTGAACACTGAAGCTTTCTTT
CDR3 protein: CASSLTGGGLNTEAFF
clone size: NA
J gene: TRBJ1-1
V gene: TRBV27
D gene: NA

CDR3 DNA: TGTGCCATCAGTGCAGGGGCCGGAAACACCATATATTTT
CDR3 protein: CAISAGAGNTIYF
clone size: NA
J gene: TRBJ1-3
V gene: TRBV10-3
D gene: NA

CDR3 DNA: TGCGCCAGCAGCCAAGAGAGAAGCTCACCCCTCCACTTT
CDR3 protein: CASSQERSSPLHF
clone size: NA
J gene: TRBJ1-6
V gene: TRBV4-3
D gene: NA

CDR3 DNA: TGTGCCAGCAGCCGCTCCACTAGCCCCCAAGAGACCCAGTACTTC
CDR3 protein: CASSRSTSPQETQYF
clone size: once
J gene: TRBJ2-5
V gene: TRBV5-4
D gene: NA

CDR3 DNA: TGTGCCAGCAGCTTGGCTACAGTAAGCTCCTACAATGAGCAGTTCTTC
CDR3 protein: CASSLATVSSYNEQFF
clone size: NA
J gene: TRBJ2-1
V gene: TRBV7-2
D gene: NA

CDR3 DNA: TGTGCCAGCAAGTGGCAGGCTTATGGCTACACCTTC
CDR3 protein: CASKWQAYGYTF
clone size: NA
J gene: TRBJ1-2
V gene: TRBV6-6
D gene: NA

CDR3 DNA: TGTGCCAGCTCATTTCTAGCGGGAGCCCCCGGGGAGCTGTTTTTT
CDR3 protein: CASSFLAGAPGELFF
clone size: few
J gene: TRBJ2-2
V gene: TRBV18
D gene: TRBD2

CDR3 DNA: TGTGTCAGAAGGCTTTTAAGGGGTGGAAGGGAAAAACTGTTTTTT
CDR3 protein: CVRRLLRGGREKLFF
clone size: NA
J gene: TRBJ1-4
V gene: TRBV7-5
D gene: NA

CDR3 DNA: TGTGCCAGCAGTGAAGCGCGCTGGAGCAATCAGCCCCAGCATTTT
CDR3 protein: CASSEARWSNQPQHF
clone size: NA
J gene: TRBJ1-5
V gene: TRBV2
D gene: NA

CDR3 DNA: TGTGCCAGCAGGGCAAGGGTCGGGACAGGAGCCTACGAGCAGTACTTC
CDR3 protein: CASRARVGTGAYEQYF
clone size: NA
J gene: TRBJ2-7
V gene: TRBV27
D gene: TRBD1

CDR3 DNA: TGTGCCAGCAGCTTACTGCTGGACAGGAATGGCTACACCTTC
CDR3 protein: CASSLLLDRNGYTF
clone size: NA
J gene: TRBJ1-2
V gene: TRBV11-2
D gene: TRBD1

CDR3 DNA: TGTGCCAGCAGCTTAGGAGTCGACCTCGCGTATGAGCAGTTCTTC
CDR3 protein: CASSLGVDLAYEQFF
clone size: once
J gene: TRBJ2-1
V gene: TRBV7-3
D gene: NA

CDR3 DNA: TGTGCCAGCAGTGATTGGGTAGGGGACAACTATGGCTACACCTTC
CDR3 protein: CASSDWVGDNYGYTF
clone size: NA
J gene: TRBJ1-2
V gene: TRBV6-1
D gene: NA

CDR3 DNA: TGTGCCAGCAGCTTAGGGACAGGGGCTGGGGCCAACGTCCTGACTTTC
CDR3 protein: CASSLGTGAGANVLTF
clone size: NA
J gene: TRBJ2-6
V gene: TRBV11-1
D gene: TRBD1

CDR3 DNA: TGTGCCAGCAGCCAAGACGGCGGCGAGCAGTACTTC
CDR3 protein: CASSQDGGEQYF
clone size: NA
J gene: TRBJ2-7
V gene: TRBV7-2
D gene: NA

CDR3 DNA: TGCGCCAGCAGTCAACCCTCCGAGGGAGAGACCCAGTACTTC
CDR3 protein: CASSQPSEGETQYF
clone size: NA
J gene: TRBJ2-5
V gene: TRBV23-1
D gene: NA

CDR3 DNA: TGTGCCAGCAGTTACTCGTGGGACGTTCGGGATCAGCCCCAGCATTTT
CDR3 protein: CASSYSWDVRDQPQHF
clone size: NA
J gene: TRBJ1-5
V gene: TRBV6-5
D gene: NA

CDR3 DNA: TGTGCCAGCAGCTTAATCCTAGGGGGTGAGACAGATACGCAGTATTTT
CDR3 protein: CASSLILGGETDTQYF
clone size: NA
J gene: TRBJ2-3
V gene: TRBV7-2
D gene: NA

CDR3 DNA: TGTGCCAGCAGCCAAGGGGGATCTGGAAACACCATATATTTT
CDR3 protein: CASSQGGSGNTIYF
clone size: NA
J gene: TRBJ1-3
V gene: TRBV3-1/TRBV3-2
D gene: NA

CDR3 DNA: TGTGCCAGCAGCGTAGGGGATACTGAAGCTTTCTTT
CDR3 protein: CASSVGDTEAFF
clone size: NA
J gene: TRBJ1-1
V gene: TRBV9
D gene: NA

CDR3 DNA: TGTGCCAGCAGCTTAGTGGGCATGAACACTGAAGCTTTCTTT
CDR3 protein: CASSLVGMNTEAFF
clone size: few
J gene: TRBJ1-1
V gene: TRBV7-9
D gene: NA

CDR3 DNA: TGTGCCAGCAGCCCGTCCCCAGGGTCTTCACCCCTCCACTTT
CDR3 protein: CASSPSPGSSPLHF
clone size: NA
J gene: TRBJ1-6
V gene: TRBV7-2
D gene: NA

CDR3 DNA: TGTGCCAGCAGTGAATCGTGGGGACTAGGCACAGATACGCAGTATTTT
CDR3 protein: CASSESWGLGTDTQYF
clone size: NA
J gene: TRBJ2-3
V gene: TRBV2
D gene: TRBD2

CDR3 DNA: TGTGCCAGCCGGTGGCGGATTGTTGCCTACAATGAGCAGTTCTTC
CDR3 protein: CASRWRIVAYNEQFF
clone size: NA
J gene: TRBJ2-1
V gene: TRBV11-2
D gene: NA

CDR3 DNA: TGTGCCAGTAGTTTAGGACAGGATGGGGCCTACGAGCAGTACTTC
CDR3 protein: CASSLGQDGAYEQYF
clone size: NA
J gene: TRBJ2-7
V gene: TRBV19
D gene: TRBD1

CDR3 DNA: TGTGCCACCAGTGATACCGGGACCCAGAACACCGGGGAGCTGTTTTTT
CDR3 protein: CATSDTGTQNTGELFF
clone size: NA
J gene: TRBJ2-2
V gene: TRBV24-1
D gene: NA

CDR3 DNA: TGTGCCAGCAGTTACGAGTCGGCTTTCTACACAGATACGCAGTATTTT
CDR3 protein: CASSYESAFYTDTQYF
clone size: NA
J gene: TRBJ2-3
V gene: TRBV6-5
D gene: NA

CDR3 DNA: TGTGCCAGCAGCCCAGGGCTAAGCACAGATACGCAGTATTTT
CDR3 protein: CASSPGLSTDTQYF
clone size: NA
J gene: TRBJ2-3
V gene: TRBV11-3
D gene: NA

CDR3 DNA: TGTGCCAGCAGCCAAGTGTATTCCAACACAGATACGCAGTATTTT
CDR3 protein: CASSQVYSNTDTQYF
clone size: NA
J gene: TRBJ2-3
V gene: TRBV4-2
D gene: NA

CDR3 DNA: TGTGCCAGCAGCTTAGCGCTTCGACTAGCAGCTCCCTACGAGCAGTACTTC
CDR3 protein: CASSLALRLAAPYEQYF
clone size: NA
J gene: TRBJ2-7
V gene: TRBV7-2
D gene: TRBD2

CDR3 DNA: TGTGCCAGCAGCTTAACGGGACAGGGGGCATATGGCTACACCTTC
CDR3 protein: CASSLTGQGAYGYTF
clone size: NA
J gene: TRBJ1-2
V gene: TRBV7-9
D gene: TRBD1

CDR3 DNA: TGTGCCACCAGTGACCGGACTAGCGGGAGCAATGAGCAGTTCTTC
CDR3 protein: CATSDRTSGSNEQFF
clone size: NA
J gene: TRBJ2-1
V gene: TRBV24-1
D gene: TRBD2

CDR3 DNA: TGTGCCAGCCGCATGGGGCAGGGCTCCTACAATGAGCAGTTCTTC
CDR3 protein: CASRMGQGSYNEQFF
clone size: NA
J gene: TRBJ2-1
V gene: TRBV18
D gene: NA

CDR3 DNA: TGTGCCAGCAGCAAATACTGCCTTCAAGGGACCCAGTACTTC
CDR3 protein: CASSKYCLQGTQYF
clone size: NA
J gene: TRBJ2-5
V gene: TRBV21-1
D gene: NA

CDR3 DNA: TGTGCCAGCAGCCATTACAGGTTCGGGTACGAGCAGTACTTC
CDR3 protein: CASSHYRFGYEQYF
clone size: NA
J gene: TRBJ2-7
V gene: TRBV6-2/TRBV6-3
D gene: NA

CDR3 DNA: TGTGCCAGCAGCTATCCTGGGTGGAACACCGGGGAGCTGTTTTTT
CDR3 protein: CASSYPGWNTGELFF
clone size: NA
J gene: TRBJ2-2
V gene: TRBV6-2/TRBV6-3
D gene: NA

CDR3 DNA: TGTGCCAGCAGTGAAGGAACAGGGGAACAAGAGACCCAGTACTTC
CDR3 protein: CASSEGTGEQETQYF
clone size: NA
J gene: TRBJ2-5
V gene: TRBV2
D gene: TRBD1

CDR3 DNA: TGCGCCAGCAGCCCAACGACAGTGAACACTGAAGCTTTCTTT
CDR3 protein: CASSPTTVNTEAFF
clone size: NA
J gene: TRBJ1-1
V gene: TRBV5-1
D gene: NA

CDR3 DNA: TGTGCCAGCAGTTATGGGGAACACACAGATACGCAGTATTTT
CDR3 protein: CASSYGEHTDTQYF
clone size: NA
J gene: TRBJ2-3
V gene: TRBV6-6
D gene: NA

CDR3 DNA: TGTGCCACCAGTGATTTCGAATCCATTAACGGCTACAATGAGCAGTTCTTC
CDR3 protein: CATSDFESINGYNEQFF
clone size: NA
J gene: TRBJ2-1
V gene: TRBV24-1
D gene: NA

CDR3 DNA: TGTGCCAGCAGTGCTGATTTAATTTCACCCCTCCACTTT
CDR3 protein: CASSADLISPLHF
clone size: NA
J gene: TRBJ1-6
V gene: TRBV25-1
D gene: NA

CDR3 DNA: TGTGCCAGCAGTTTTGAGACAACGAACACTGAAGCTTTCTTT
CDR3 protein: CASSFETTNTEAFF
clone size: NA
J gene: TRBJ1-1
V gene: TRBV28
D gene: NA

CDR3 DNA: TGTGCCAGCAGCTCTGCGGAGAGGCTCATGAACACTGAAGCTTTCTTT
CDR3 protein: CASSSAERLMNTEAFF
clone size: NA
J gene: TRBJ1-1
V gene: TRBV9
D gene: NA